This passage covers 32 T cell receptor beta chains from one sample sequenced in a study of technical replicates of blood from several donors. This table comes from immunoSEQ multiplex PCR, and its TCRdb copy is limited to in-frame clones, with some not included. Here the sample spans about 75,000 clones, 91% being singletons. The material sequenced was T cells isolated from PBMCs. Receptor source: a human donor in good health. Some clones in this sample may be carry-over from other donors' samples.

CDR3 in amino acids: CASSTPKDRGEKLFF. The CDR3 DNA is TGTGCCAGTAGTACCCCAAAGGACAGGGGTGAAAAACTGTTTTTT. The genes are TRBV19 and TRBJ1-4; TRBD1 agrees at 9 bases. The CDR3 consists of 15 residues. Trimming took 4 bases from V and 7 from J; bases not matched to a gene: 7. CDR1 is LNHDA and CDR2 is SQIVND in the germline V gene (reference sequence).

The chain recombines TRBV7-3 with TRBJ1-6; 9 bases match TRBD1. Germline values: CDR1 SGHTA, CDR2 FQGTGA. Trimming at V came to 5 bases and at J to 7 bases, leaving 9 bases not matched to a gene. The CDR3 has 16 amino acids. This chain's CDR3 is CASSAQGAGRNSPLHF. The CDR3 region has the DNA TGTGCCAGCAGCGCACAGGGGGCGGGGAGAAATTCACCCCTCCACTTT.

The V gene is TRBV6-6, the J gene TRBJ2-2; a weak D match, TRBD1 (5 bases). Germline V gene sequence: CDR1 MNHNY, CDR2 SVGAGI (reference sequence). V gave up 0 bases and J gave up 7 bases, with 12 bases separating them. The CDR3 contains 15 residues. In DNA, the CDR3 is TGTGCCAGCAGTTACTCCGCAGGGAATGGCGGGGAGCTGTTTTTT. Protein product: CASSYSAGNGGELFF.

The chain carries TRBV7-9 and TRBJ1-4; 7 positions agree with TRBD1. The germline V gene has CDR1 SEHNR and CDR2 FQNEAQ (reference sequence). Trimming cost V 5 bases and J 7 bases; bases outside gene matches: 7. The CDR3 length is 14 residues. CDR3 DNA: TGTGCCAGCAGCACCCGCCGGGACAGTGAAAAACTGTTTTTT. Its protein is CASSTRRDSEKLFF.

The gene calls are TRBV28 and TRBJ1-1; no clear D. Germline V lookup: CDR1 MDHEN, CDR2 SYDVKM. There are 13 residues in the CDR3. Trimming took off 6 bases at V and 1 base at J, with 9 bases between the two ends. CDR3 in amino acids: CASRGPENTEAFF. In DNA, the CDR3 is TGTGCCAGCAGGGGCCCTGAGAACACTGAAGCTTTCTTT.

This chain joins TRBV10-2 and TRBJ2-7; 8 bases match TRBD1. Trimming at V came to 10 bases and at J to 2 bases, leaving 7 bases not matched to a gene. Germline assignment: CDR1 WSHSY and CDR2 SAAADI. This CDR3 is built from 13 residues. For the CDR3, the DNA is TGCGCCACCCGGACAGGGAATCCCTACGAGCAGTACTTC. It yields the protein CATRTGNPYEQYF.

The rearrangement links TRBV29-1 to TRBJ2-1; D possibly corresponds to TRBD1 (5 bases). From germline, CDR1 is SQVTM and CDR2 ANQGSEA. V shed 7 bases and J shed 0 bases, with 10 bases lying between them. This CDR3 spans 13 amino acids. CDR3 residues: CSADRNSYNEQFF. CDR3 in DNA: TGCAGCGCTGACAGAAACTCCTACAATGAGCAGTTCTTC.

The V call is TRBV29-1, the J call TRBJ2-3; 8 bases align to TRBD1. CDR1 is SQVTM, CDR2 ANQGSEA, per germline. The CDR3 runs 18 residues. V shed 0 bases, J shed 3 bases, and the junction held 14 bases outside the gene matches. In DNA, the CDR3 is TGCAGCGTTGAAGATCTTCCCTCCAGACAGGGGCTGACAGATACGCAGTATTTT. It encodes CSVEDLPSRQGLTDTQYF.

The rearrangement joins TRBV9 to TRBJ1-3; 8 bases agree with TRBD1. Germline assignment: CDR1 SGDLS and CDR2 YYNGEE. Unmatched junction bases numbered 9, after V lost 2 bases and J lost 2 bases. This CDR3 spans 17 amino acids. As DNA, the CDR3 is TGTGCCAGCAGCGTCGGCATTGGGACAGGAGCTGGAAACACCATATATTTT. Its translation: CASSVGIGTGAGNTIYF.

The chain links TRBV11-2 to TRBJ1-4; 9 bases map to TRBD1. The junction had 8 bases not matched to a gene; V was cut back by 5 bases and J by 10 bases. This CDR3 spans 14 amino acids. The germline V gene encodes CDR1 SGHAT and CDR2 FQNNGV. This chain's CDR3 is CASSPGTGFAKLFF. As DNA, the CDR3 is TGTGCCAGCAGCCCAGGGACAGGGTTTGCAAAACTGTTTTTT.

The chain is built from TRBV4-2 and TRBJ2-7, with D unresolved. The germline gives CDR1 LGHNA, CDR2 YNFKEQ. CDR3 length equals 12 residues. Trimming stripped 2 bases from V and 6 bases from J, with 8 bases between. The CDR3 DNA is TGTGCCAGCAGCCAAAATTCTCGCGAGCAGTACTTC. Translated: CASSQNSREQYF.

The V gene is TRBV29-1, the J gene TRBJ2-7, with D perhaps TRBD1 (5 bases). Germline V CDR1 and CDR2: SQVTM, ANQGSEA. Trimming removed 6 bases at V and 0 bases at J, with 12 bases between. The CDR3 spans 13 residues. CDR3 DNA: TGCAGCGTCTACGGACACAGCTCCTACGAGCAGTACTTC. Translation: CSVYGHSSYEQYF.

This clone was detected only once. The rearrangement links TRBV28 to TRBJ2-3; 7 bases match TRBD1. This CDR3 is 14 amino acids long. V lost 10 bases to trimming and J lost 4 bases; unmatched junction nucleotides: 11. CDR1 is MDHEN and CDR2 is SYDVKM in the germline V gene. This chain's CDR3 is CATQKGAFADTQYF. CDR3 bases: TGTGCCACGCAAAAGGGGGCATTTGCAGATACGCAGTATTTT.

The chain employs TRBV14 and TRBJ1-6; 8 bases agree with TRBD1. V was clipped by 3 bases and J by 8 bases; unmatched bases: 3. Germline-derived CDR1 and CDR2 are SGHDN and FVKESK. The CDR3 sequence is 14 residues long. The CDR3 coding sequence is TGTGCCAGCAGCCACGACAGGGGATATTCACCCCTCCACTTT. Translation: CASSHDRGYSPLHF.

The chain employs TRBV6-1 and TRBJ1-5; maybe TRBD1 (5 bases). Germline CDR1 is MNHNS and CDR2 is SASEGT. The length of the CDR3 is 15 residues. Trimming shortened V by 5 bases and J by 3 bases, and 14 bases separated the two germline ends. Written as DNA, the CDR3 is TGTGCCAGCAGTCTGCATGGGGGGTTCAATCAGCCCCAGCATTTT. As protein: CASSLHGGFNQPQHF.

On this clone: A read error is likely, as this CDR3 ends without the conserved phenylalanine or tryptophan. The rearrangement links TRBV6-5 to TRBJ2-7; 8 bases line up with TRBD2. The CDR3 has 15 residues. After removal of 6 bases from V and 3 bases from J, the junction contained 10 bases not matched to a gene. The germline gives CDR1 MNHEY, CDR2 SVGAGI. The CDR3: CASSPLAAGDYEQYL. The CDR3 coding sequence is TGTGCCAGCAGCCCTCTTGCAGCGGGGGACTACGAGCAGTACCTC.

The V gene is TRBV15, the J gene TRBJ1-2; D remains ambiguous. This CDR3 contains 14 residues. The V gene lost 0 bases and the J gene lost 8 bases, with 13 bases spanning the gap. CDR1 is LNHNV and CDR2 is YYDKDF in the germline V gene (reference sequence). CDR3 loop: CATSRDGGPLGYTF. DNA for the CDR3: TGTGCCACCAGCAGAGATGGTGGGCCCCTCGGCTACACCTTC.

The CDR3 region is CASSLESQGVGSPLHF. The CDR3 DNA reads TGCGCCAGCAGCTTGGAATCCCAGGGGGTAGGTTCACCCCTCCACTTT. V is TRBV5-1 and J is TRBJ1-6; TRBD1 agrees at 7 bases. With 0 bases clipped from V and 9 bases from J, the junction kept 9 bases outside the gene matches. The CDR3 consists of 16 residues. Germline CDR1 SGHRS, CDR2 YFSETQ.

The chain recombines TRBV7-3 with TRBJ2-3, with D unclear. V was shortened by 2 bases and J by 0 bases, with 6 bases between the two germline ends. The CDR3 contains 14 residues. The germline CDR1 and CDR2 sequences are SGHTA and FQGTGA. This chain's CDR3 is CASSLLYSTDTQYF. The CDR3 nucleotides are TGTGCCAGCAGCTTACTGTATAGCACAGATACGCAGTATTTT. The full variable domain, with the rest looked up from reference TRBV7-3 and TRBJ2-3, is GAGVSQTPSNKVTEKGKYVELRCDPISGHTALYWYRQSLGQGPEFLIYFQGTGAADDSGLPNDRFFAVRPEGSVSTLKIQRTERGDSAVYLCASSLLYSTDTQYFGPGTRLTVL.

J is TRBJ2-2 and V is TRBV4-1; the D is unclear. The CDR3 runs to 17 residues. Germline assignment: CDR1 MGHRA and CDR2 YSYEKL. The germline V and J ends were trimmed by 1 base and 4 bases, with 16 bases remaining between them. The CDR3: CASSQGAGLGATGELFF. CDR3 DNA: TGCGCCAGCAGCCAAGGGGCTGGGTTGGGTGCCACCGGGGAGCTGTTTTTT.

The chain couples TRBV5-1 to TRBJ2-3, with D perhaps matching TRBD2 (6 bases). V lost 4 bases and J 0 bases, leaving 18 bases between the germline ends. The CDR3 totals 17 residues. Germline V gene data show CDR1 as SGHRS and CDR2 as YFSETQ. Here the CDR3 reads CASSPNYSGSSTDTQYF. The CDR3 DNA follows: TGCGCCAGCAGCCCAAACTATAGCGGTTCTAGCACAGATACGCAGTATTTT. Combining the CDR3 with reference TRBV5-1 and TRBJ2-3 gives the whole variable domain KAGVTQTPRYLIKTRGQQVTLSCSPISGHRSVSWYQQTPGQGLQFLFEYFSETQRNKGNFPGRFSGRQFSNSRSEMNVSTLELGDSALYLCASSPNYSGSSTDTQYFGPGTRLTVL.

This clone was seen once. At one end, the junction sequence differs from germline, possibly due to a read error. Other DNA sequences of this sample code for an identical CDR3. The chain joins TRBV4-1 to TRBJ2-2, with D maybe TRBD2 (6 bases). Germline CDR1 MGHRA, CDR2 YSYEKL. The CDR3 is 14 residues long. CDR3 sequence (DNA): TGCGCTAGCAGCTCCGGTACCACCACCGGGGAGGTGTTTTTT. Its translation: CASSSGTTTGEVFF.

The CDR3 nucleotides are TGTGCCAGCAGTTACTCCGCGGGTTCTGGGGCCAACGTCCTGACTTTC. It encodes CASSYSAGSGANVLTF. The gene calls are TRBV6-6 and TRBJ2-6, with D possibly matching TRBD2 (5 bases). The germline V gene has CDR1 MNHNY and CDR2 SVGAGI (reference sequence). V lost 0 bases and J 1 base, leaving 7 bases between the germline ends. This CDR3 region has 16 residues.

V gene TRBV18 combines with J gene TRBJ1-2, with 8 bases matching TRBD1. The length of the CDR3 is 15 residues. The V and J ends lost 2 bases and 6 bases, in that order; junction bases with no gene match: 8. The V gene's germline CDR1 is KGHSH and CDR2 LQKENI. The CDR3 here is CASSPVGQGIDGYTF. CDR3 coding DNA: TGTGCCAGCTCACCAGTCGGACAGGGCATCGATGGCTACACCTTC. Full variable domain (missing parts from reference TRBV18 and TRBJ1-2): NAGVMQNPRHLVRRRGQEARLRCSPMKGHSHVYWYRQLPEEGLKFMVYLQKENIIDESGMPKERFSAEFPKEGPSILRIQQVVRGDSAAYFCASSPVGQGIDGYTFGSGTRLTVV.

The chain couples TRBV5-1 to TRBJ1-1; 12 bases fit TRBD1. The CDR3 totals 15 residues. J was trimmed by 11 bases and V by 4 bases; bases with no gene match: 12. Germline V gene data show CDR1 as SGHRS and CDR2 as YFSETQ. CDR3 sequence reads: CASSPPGTGGLGAFF. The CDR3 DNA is TGCGCCAGCAGCCCACCCGGGACAGGGGGCTTGGGCGCTTTCTTT.

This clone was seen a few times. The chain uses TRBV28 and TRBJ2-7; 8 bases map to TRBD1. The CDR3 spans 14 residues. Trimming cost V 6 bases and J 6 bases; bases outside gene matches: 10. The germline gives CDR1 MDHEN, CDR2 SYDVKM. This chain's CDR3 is CASRTRGRGPEQYF. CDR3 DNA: TGTGCCAGCAGAACCAGGGGGCGCGGTCCCGAGCAGTACTTC.

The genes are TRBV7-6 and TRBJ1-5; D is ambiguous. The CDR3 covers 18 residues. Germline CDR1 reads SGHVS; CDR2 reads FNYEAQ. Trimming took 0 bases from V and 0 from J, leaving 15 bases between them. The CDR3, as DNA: TGTGCCAGCAGCTTAGCGGTGGCAGGACTAAATAGCAATCAGCCCCAGCATTTT. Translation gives CASSLAVAGLNSNQPQHF.

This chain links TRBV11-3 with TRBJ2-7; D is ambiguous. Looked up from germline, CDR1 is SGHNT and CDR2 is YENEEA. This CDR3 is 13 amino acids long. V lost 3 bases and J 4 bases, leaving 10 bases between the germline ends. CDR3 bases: TGTGCCAGCAGCTTCGGGTTTCGGTACGAGCAGTACTTC. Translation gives CASSFGFRYEQYF.

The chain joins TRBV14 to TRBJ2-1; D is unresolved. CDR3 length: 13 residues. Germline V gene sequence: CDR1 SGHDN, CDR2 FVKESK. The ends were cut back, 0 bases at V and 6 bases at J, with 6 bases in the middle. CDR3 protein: CASSQDGPNEQFF. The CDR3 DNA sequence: TGTGCCAGCAGCCAAGATGGGCCCAATGAGCAGTTCTTC.

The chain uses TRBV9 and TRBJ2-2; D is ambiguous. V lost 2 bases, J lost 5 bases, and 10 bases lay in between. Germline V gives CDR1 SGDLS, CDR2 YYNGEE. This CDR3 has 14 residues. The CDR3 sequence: CASSVRHPTGELFF. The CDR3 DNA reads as TGTGCCAGCAGCGTCCGACACCCAACCGGGGAGCTGTTTTTT.

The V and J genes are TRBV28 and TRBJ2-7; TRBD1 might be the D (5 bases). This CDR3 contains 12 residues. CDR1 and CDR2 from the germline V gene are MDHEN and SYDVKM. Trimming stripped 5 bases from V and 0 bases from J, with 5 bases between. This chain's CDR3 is CASSRGSYEQYF. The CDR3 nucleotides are TGTGCCAGCAGTAGGGGCTCCTACGAGCAGTACTTC.

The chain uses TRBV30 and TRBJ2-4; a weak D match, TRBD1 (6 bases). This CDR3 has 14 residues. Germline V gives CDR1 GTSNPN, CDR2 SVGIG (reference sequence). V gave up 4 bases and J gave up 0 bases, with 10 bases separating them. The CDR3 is CAWKDREAKNIQYF. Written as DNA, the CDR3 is TGTGCCTGGAAGGACAGAGAAGCCAAAAACATTCAGTACTTC.